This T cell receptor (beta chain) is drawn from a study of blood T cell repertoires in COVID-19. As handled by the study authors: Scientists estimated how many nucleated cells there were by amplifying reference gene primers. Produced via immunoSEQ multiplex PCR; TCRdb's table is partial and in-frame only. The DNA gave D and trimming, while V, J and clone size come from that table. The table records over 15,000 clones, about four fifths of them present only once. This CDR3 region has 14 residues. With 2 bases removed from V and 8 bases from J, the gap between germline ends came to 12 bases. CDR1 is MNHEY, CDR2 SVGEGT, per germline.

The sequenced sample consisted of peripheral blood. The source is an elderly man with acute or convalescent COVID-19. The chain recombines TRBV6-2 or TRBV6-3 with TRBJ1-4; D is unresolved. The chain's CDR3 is CASSYERSGEKLFF. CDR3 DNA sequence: TGTGCCAGCAGTTACGAGAGGAGCGGAGAAAAACTGTTTTTT.